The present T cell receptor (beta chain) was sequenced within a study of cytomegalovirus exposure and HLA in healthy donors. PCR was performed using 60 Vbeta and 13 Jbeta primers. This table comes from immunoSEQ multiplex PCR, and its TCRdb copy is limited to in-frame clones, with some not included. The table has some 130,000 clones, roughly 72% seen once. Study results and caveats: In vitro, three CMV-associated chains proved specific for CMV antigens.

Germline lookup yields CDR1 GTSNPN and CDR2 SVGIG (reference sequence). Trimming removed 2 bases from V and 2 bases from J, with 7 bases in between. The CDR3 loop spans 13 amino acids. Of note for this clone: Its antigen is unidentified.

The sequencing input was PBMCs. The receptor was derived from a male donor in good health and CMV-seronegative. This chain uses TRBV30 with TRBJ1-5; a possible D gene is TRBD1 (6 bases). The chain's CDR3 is CAWSNRGNQPQHF. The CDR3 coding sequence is TGTGCCTGGAGTAACAGGGGCAATCAGCCCCAGCATTTT.